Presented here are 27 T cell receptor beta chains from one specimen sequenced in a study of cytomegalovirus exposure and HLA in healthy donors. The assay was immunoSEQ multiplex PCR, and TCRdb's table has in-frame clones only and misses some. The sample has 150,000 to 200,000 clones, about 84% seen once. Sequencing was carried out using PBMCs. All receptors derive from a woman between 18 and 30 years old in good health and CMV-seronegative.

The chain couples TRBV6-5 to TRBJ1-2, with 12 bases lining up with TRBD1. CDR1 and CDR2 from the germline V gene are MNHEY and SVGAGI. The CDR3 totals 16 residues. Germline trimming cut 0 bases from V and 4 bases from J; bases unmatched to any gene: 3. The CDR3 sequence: CASSYSGQGASYGYTF. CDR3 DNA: TGTGCCAGCAGTTACTCGGGACAGGGGGCGAGCTATGGCTACACCTTC.

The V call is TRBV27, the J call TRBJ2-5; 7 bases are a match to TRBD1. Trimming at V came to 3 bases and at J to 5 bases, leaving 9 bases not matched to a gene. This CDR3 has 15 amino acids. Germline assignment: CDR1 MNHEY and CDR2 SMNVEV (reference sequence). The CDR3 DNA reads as TGTGCCAGCAGTTTCGGGACAGCCGGGCGGGAGACCCAGTACTTC. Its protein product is CASSFGTAGRETQYF.

Here the CDR3 reads CASSDGGAINEQFF. The CDR3 DNA reads TGTGCCAGCAGTGATGGGGGGGCGATCAATGAGCAGTTCTTC. The chain has TRBV2 and TRBJ2-1; possible D gene TRBD2, 7 bases. V gave up 3 bases and J gave up 6 bases, with 12 bases separating them. This CDR3 comprises 14 residues. CDR1 SNHLY and CDR2 FYNNEI come from the germline V gene.

CDR3 DNA sequence: TGTGCCAGCAGCCCCTCTGGGGGCTCCAAAAACATTCAGTACTTC. Its translation is CASSPSGGSKNIQYF. V usage is TRBV6-1 and J usage is TRBJ2-4; D is possibly TRBD1 (6 bases). Trimming took off 6 bases at V and 2 bases at J, with 14 bases between the two ends. CDR1 is MNHNS, CDR2 SASEGT, per germline. CDR3 length: 15 amino acids.

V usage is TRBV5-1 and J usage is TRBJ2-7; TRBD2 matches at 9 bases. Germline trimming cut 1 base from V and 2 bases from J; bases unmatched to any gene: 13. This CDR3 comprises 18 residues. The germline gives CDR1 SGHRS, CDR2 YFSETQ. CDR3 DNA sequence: TGCGCCAGCAGCTTGTTTTCCTCCGGGACTAGCCCGGCCTACGAGCAGTACTTC. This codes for CASSLFSSGTSPAYEQYF.

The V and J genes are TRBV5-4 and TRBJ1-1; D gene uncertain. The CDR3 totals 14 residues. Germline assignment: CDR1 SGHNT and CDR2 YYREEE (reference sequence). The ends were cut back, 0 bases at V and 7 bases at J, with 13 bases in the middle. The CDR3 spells CASSLAGQDVEAFF. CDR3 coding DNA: TGTGCCAGCAGCTTGGCCGGCCAGGATGTTGAAGCTTTCTTT.

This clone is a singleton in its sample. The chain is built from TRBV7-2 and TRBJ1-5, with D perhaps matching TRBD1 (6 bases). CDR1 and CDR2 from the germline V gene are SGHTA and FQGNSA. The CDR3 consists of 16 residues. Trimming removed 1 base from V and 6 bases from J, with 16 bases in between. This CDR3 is CASSLVGSQGSQPQHF. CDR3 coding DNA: TGTGCCAGCAGCTTAGTCGGTAGCCAGGGGTCTCAGCCCCAGCATTTT.

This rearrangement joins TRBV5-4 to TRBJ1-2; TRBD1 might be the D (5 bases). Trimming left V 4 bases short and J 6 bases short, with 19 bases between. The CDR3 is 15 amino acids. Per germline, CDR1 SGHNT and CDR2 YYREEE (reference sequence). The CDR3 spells CASSPPPGIQDGYTF. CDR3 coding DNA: TGTGCCAGCAGCCCGCCCCCAGGGATACAGGATGGCTACACCTTC. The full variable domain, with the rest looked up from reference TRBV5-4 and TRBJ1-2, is ETGVTQSPTHLIKTRGQQVTLRCSSQSGHNTVSWYQQALGQGPQFIFQYYREEENGRGNFPPRFSGLQFPNYSSELNVNALELDDSALYLCASSPPPGIQDGYTFGSGTRLTVV.

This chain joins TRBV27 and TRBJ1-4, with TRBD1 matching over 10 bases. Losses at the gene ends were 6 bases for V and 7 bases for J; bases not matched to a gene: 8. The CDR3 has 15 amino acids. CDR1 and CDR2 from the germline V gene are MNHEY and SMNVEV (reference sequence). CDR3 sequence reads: CASSPETGGVEKLFF. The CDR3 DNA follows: TGTGCCAGCAGCCCAGAGACAGGGGGCGTTGAAAAACTGTTTTTT.

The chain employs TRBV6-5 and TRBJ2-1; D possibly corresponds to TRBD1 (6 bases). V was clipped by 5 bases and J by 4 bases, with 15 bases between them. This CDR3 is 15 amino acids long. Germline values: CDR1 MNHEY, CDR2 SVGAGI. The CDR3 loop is CASSSRQEIYNEQFF. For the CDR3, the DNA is TGTGCCAGCAGTAGTCGACAGGAGATTTACAATGAGCAGTTCTTC.

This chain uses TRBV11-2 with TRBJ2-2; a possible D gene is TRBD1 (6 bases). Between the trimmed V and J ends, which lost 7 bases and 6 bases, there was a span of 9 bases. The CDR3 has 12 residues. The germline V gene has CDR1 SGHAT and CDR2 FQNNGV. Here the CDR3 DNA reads TGTGCCAGCAAATCAGGGGCCGGGGAGCTGTTTTTT. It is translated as CASKSGAGELFF.

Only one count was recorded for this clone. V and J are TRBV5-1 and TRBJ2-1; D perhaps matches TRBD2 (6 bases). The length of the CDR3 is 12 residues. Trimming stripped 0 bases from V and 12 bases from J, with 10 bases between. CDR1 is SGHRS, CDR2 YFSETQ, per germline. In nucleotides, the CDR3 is TGCGCCAGCAGCTTGGCCAGGGAGGTGCAGTTCTTC. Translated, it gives CASSLAREVQFF.

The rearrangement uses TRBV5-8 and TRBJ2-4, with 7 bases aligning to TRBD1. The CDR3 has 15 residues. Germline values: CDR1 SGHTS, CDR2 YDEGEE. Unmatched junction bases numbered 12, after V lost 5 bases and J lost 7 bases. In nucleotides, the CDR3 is TGTGCCAGCAGACGACGTGACAGGGTGGGGAACATTCAGTACTTC. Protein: CASRRRDRVGNIQYF.

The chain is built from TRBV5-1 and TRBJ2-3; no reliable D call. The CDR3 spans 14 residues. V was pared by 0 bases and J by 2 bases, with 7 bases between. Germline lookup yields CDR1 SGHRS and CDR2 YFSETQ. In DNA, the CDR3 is TGCGCCAGCAGCTTGGCTCTATACACAGATACGCAGTATTTT. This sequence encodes CASSLALYTDTQYF.

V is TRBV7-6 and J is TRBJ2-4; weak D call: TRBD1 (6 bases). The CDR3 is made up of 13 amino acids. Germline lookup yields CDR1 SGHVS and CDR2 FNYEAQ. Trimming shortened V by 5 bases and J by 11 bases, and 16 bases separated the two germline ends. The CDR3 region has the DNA TGTGCCAGCAGCCAAGATGACAGGAGTTTTCAGTACTTC. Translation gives CASSQDDRSFQYF.

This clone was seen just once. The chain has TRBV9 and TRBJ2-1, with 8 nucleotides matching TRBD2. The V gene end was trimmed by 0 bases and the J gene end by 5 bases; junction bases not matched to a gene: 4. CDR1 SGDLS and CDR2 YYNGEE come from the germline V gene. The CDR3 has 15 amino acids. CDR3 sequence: CASSVDGGAHNEQFF. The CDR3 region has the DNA TGTGCCAGCAGCGTAGACGGGGGGGCCCACAATGAGCAGTTCTTC. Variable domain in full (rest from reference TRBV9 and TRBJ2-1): DSGVTQTPKHLITATGQRVTLRCSPRSGDLSVYWYQQSLDQGLQFLIQYYNGEERAKGNILERFSAQQFPDLHSELNLSSLELGDSALYFCASSVDGGAHNEQFFGPGTRLTVL.

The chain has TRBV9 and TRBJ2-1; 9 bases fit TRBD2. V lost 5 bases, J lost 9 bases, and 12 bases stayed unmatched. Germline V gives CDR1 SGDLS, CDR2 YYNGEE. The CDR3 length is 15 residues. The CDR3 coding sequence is TGTGCCAGCAGTCCCGGGACTAGCTTTATCACTGAGCAGTTCTTC. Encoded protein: CASSPGTSFITEQFF.

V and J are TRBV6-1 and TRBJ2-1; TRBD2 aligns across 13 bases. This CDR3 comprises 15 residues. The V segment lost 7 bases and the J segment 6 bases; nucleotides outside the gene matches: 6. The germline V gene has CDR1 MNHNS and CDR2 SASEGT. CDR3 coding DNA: TGTGCCAGCAACCCCGGGACTAGCGGGGCCAATGAGCAGTTCTTC. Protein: CASNPGTSGANEQFF.

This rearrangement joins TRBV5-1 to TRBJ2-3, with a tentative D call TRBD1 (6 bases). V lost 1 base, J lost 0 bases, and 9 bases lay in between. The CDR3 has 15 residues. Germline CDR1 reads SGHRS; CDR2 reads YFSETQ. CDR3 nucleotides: TGCGCCAGCAGCTTGCAGGGGCGCAGCACAGATACGCAGTATTTT. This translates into CASSLQGRSTDTQYF.

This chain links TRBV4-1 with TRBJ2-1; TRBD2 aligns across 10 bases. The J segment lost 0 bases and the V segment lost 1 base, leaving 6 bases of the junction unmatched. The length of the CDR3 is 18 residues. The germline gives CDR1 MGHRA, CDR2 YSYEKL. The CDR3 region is CASSQGRLAGRSYNEQFF. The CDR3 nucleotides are TGCGCCAGCAGCCAAGGTAGACTAGCGGGCCGCTCCTACAATGAGCAGTTCTTC.

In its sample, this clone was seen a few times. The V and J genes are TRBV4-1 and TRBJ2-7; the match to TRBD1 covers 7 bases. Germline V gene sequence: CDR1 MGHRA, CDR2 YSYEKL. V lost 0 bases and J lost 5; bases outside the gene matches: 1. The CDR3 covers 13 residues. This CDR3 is CASSQETGDEQYF. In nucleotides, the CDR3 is TGCGCCAGCAGCCAAGAAACAGGGGACGAGCAGTACTTC.

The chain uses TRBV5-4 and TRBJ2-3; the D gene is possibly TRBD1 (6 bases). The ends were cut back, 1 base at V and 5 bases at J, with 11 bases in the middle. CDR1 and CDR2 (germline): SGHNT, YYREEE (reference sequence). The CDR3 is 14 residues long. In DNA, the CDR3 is TGTGCCAGCAGCTTGAAAGGGGGAGAAGATACGCAGTATTTT. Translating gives CASSLKGGEDTQYF.

CDR3 DNA: TGTGCCTGGATTCGATATGAGCGGGAGTATCCCGGGGAGCTGTTTTTT. This gives the protein CAWIRYEREYPGELFF. The J gene is TRBJ2-2, the V gene TRBV30; 8 bases are shared with TRBD2. CDR1 is GTSNPN and CDR2 is SVGIG in the germline V gene (reference sequence). The V and J ends lost 4 bases and 6 bases, in that order; junction bases with no gene match: 13. The CDR3 has 16 residues. The full variable domain, rest sourced from reference TRBV30 and TRBJ2-2, is SQTIHQWPATLVQPVGSPLSLECTVEGTSNPNLYWYRQAAGRGLQLLFYSVGIGQISSEVPQNLSASRPQDRQFILSSKKLLLSDSGFYLCAWIRYEREYPGELFFGEGSRLTVL.

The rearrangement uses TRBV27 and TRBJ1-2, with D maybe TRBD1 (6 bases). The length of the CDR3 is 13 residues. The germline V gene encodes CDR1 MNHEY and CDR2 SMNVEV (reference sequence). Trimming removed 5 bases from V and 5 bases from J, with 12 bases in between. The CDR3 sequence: CASSPGDEYGYTF. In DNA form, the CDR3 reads TGTGCCAGCAGTCCAGGGGACGAGTATGGCTACACCTTC.

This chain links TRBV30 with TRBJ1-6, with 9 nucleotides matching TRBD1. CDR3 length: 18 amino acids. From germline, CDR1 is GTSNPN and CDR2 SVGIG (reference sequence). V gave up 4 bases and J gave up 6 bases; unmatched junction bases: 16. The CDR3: CAWKLRGQGMGFNSPLHF. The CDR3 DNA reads TGTGCCTGGAAATTACGTGGACAGGGGATGGGTTTTAATTCACCCCTCCACTTT. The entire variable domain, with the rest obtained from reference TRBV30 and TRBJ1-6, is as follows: SQTIHQWPATLVQPVGSPLSLECTVEGTSNPNLYWYRQAAGRGLQLLFYSVGIGQISSEVPQNLSASRPQDRQFILSSKKLLLSDSGFYLCAWKLRGQGMGFNSPLHFGNGTRLTVT.

CDR3 amino acids: CASSEALGLAGSVGETQYF. Written as DNA, the CDR3 is TGTGCCAGCAGTGAAGCTTTGGGACTAGCGGGGTCGGTGGGAGAGACCCAGTACTTC. The chain uses TRBV2 and TRBJ2-5, with 13 bases aligning to TRBD2. The CDR3 loop spans 19 amino acids. The J segment lost 4 bases and the V segment lost 0 bases, leaving 11 bases of the junction unmatched. The germline CDR1 and CDR2 sequences are SNHLY and FYNNEI.

CDR3 sequence reads: CASSLFSSGGPSYNEQFF. CDR3 sequence (DNA): TGTGCCAGCAGTTTATTTTCCTCGGGAGGGCCCTCCTACAATGAGCAGTTCTTC. The J gene is TRBJ2-1, the V gene TRBV27, with TRBD2 matching over 8 bases. Losses at the gene ends were 1 base for V and 0 bases for J; bases not matched to a gene: 8. This CDR3 is built from 18 residues. Germline CDR1 reads MNHEY; CDR2 reads SMNVEV (reference sequence).